The rows below give T cell receptor beta chains drawn from one sample of a study of cytomegalovirus exposure and HLA in healthy donors. Here immunoSEQ multiplex PCR was the method, and the copy in TCRdb shows in-frame clones only, minus some. The sample has some 270,000 clones, about 80% seen once. Input material: PBMCs. Every receptor here comes from a girl aged 2 to 9 in good health and CMV-seronegative. CDR3s include the opening cysteine and the closing phenylalanine or tryptophan.

J: TRBJ2-7; V: TRBV6-1; CDR3: CASSERTGYSSSYEQYF
J: TRBJ2-5; V: TRBV10-2; CDR3: CASRGTMEETQYF
J: TRBJ2-5; V: TRBV18; CDR3: CASSLRQGQETQYF
J: TRBJ1-6; V: TRBV6-5; CDR3: CASSYSTARGNSPLHF
J: TRBJ2-2; V: TRBV2; CDR3: CASSDLAGGGTGELFF
J: TRBJ2-7; V: TRBV27; CDR3: CASSLSRATYEQYF
J: TRBJ2-7; V: TRBV2; CDR3: CASSADRGVHEQYF
J: TRBJ2-7; V: TRBV18; CDR3: CASSPRAGAAYEQYF
J: TRBJ2-7; V: TRBV18; CDR3: CASSPGSSFSYEQYF
J: TRBJ2-7; V: TRBV28; CDR3: CASSPGSYEQYF
J: TRBJ1-3; V: TRBV27; CDR3: CASSSRQGAGNTIYF
J: TRBJ1-6; V: TRBV10-2; CDR3: CANSSGADSPLHF
J: TRBJ2-6; V: TRBV5-1; CDR3: CASSPRLPGANVLTF
J: TRBJ2-5; V: TRBV5-1; CDR3: CASSWRGQETQYF
J: TRBJ1-4; V: TRBV6-4; CDR3: CASRQGAVTTNEKLFF
J: TRBJ1-6; V: TRBV28; CDR3: CASRVALGSLHF
J: TRBJ2-1; V: TRBV6-5; CDR3: CASSPRTTYNEQFF
J: TRBJ1-1; V: TRBV18; CDR3: CASSPGQNTEAFF
J: TRBJ2-5; V: TRBV5-1; CDR3: CASSLPGGQETQYF
J: TRBJ1-3; V: TRBV30; CDR3: CAWSVGRSSGNTIYF
J: TRBJ2-7; V: TRBV28; CDR3: CASRRPTGYEQYF
J: TRBJ1-2; V: TRBV2; CDR3: CASSVGRGRGAQGDYGYTF
J: TRBJ2-3; V: TRBV6-1; CDR3: CASGGRSSGTDTQYF
J: TRBJ1-1; V: TRBV6-5; CDR3: CASSRRQGWNTEAFF
J: TRBJ2-7; V: TRBV27; CDR3: CASSLWQGAPYEQYF
J: TRBJ2-2; V: TRBV6-1; CDR3: CASMDRGNTGELFF
J: TRBJ1-2; V: TRBV18; CDR3: CASSPTGELWYGYTF
J: TRBJ2-1; V: TRBV7-9; CDR3: CSSSLLKASRDNEQFF
J: TRBJ1-2; V: TRBV5-4; CDR3: CASSPETANYGYTF
J: TRBJ2-1; V: TRBV28; CDR3: CASGSGTGKFNEQFF
J: TRBJ1-1; V: TRBV5-5; CDR3: CASSLVSGTGNTEAFF
J: TRBJ2-7; V: TRBV7-2; CDR3: CASSLTDYEQYF
J: TRBJ1-2; V: TRBV6-5; CDR3: CASSDRYGYTF
J: TRBJ1-4; V: TRBV4-2; CDR3: CASSQEIHTAASFEKLFF
J: TRBJ2-7; V: TRBV5-1; CDR3: CASSLVGTDAYEQYF
J: TRBJ1-4; V: TRBV19; CDR3: CASSIRTAGEKLFF
J: TRBJ1-5; V: TRBV7-8; CDR3: CASSLAGGNQPQHF
J: TRBJ2-4; V: TRBV30; CDR3: CAWSVRGAKNIQYF
J: TRBJ1-2; V: TRBV7-2; CDR3: CASSLQIAANYGYTF
J: TRBJ1-1; V: TRBV16; CDR3: CASSQSRGKNTEAFF
J: TRBJ1-4; V: TRBV9; CDR3: CASSVLPTSEKLFF
J: TRBJ2-7; V: TRBV4-1; CDR3: CASSQDPGLAGSEQYF
J: TRBJ1-1; V: TRBV27; CDR3: CASSQLPGTGSGGAFF
J: TRBJ2-5; V: TRBV28; CDR3: CASRWVLGQLETQYF
J: TRBJ2-1; V: TRBV27; CDR3: CASNLGTSGLDEQFF
J: TRBJ1-1; V: TRBV14; CDR3: CASSQAQGAEAFF
J: TRBJ2-7; V: TRBV6-1; CDR3: CASSASREQYF
J: TRBJ2-1; V: TRBV29-1; CDR3: CSVQGTSGRGSYNEQFF
J: TRBJ2-5; V: TRBV7-3; CDR3: CASSLNGGLETQYF
J: TRBJ2-7; V: TRBV4-1; CDR3: CASSQTDGTYEQYF
J: TRBJ1-2; V: TRBV5-6; CDR3: CASSLTGRPLYGYTF
J: TRBJ2-7; V: TRBV7-9; CDR3: CASSQLVGGYEQYF
J: TRBJ1-1; V: TRBV5-6; CDR3: CASSLGAGVNTEAFF
J: TRBJ2-7; V: TRBV9; CDR3: CASSPRTGSEQYF
J: TRBJ2-1; V: TRBV7-6; CDR3: CASSPRLAGVGKGYNEQFF
J: TRBJ1-5; V: TRBV16; CDR3: CASSPLQLDQPQHF
J: TRBJ2-1; V: TRBV28; CDR3: CASSFNRPTYNEQFF
J: TRBJ2-6; V: TRBV9; CDR3: CASSRTGSSGANVLTF
J: TRBJ2-1; V: TRBV9; CDR3: CASSVAVSSYNEQFF